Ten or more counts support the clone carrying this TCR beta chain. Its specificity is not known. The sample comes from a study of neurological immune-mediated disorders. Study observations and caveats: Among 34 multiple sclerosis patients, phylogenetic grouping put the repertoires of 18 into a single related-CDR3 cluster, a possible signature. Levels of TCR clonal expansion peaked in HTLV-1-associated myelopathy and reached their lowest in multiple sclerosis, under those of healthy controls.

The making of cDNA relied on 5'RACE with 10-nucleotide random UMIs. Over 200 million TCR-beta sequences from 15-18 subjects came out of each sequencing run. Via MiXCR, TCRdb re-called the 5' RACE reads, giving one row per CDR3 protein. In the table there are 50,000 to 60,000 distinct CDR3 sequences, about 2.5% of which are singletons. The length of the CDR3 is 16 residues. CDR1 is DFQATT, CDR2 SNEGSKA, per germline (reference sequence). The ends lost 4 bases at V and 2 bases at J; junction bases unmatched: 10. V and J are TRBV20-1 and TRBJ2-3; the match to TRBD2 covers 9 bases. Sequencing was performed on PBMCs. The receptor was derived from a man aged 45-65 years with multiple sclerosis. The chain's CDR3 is CSAIPLAGRDTDTQYF. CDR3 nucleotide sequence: TGCAGTGCTATACCTCTAGCGGGAAGGGACACAGATACGCAGTATTTT.